This T cell receptor (beta chain) was retrieved from a study of blood T cell repertoires in COVID-19. About the study: Both acute and convalescent COVID-19 samples were obtained from the United States, Italy and Spain.

This clone was detected a few times. The method was immunoSEQ multiplex PCR; TCRdb's version includes in-frame clones alone and lacks a portion of them. The sample records 90,000 to 100,000 clones, approximately 86% being singletons. Material: peripheral blood. The receptor was isolated from a man older than 75 with acute or convalescent COVID-19.

This CDR3 is CASRIRGLNTEAFF. The CDR3 DNA reads as TGTGCCAGCAGGATCAGGGGTTTGAACACTGAAGCTTTCTTT. The chain employs TRBV27 and TRBJ1-1, with a tentative D call TRBD1 (6 bases). The CDR3 runs 14 residues. V gave up 6 bases and J gave up 0 bases, with 11 bases separating them. From germline, CDR1 is MNHEY and CDR2 SMNVEV (reference sequence).